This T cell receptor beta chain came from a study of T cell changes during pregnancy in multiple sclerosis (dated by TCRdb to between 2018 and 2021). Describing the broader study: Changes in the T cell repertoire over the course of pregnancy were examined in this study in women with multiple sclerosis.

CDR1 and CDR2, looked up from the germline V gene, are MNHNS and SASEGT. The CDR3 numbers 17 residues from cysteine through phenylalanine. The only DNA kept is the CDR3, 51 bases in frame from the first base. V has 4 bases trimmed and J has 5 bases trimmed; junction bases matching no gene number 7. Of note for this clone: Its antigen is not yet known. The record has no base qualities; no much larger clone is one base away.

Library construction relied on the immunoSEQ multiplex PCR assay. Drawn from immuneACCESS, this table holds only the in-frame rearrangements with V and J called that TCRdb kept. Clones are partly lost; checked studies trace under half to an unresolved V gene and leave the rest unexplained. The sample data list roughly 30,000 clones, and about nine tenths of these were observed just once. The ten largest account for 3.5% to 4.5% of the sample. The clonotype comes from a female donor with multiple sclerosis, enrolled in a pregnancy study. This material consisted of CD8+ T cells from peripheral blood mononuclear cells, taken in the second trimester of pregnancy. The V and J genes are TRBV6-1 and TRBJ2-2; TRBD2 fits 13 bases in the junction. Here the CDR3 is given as CASSGRWTSGRTGELFF. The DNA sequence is TGTGCCAGCAGTGGCCGGTGGACTAGCGGGAGAACCGGGGAGCTGTTTTTT.